This TCR beta chain was identified during a study of brain metastases from non-small cell lung cancer. The study's findings and limits: Compared with their matched primary tumors, roughly two thirds of brain metastases showed expanded T-cell clones. T-cell infiltration was lower in brain metastases than primaries (P < 0.001).

On this clone itself: Antigen: not known.

Germline V lookup: CDR1 SGHNT, CDR2 YENEEA. The CDR3 length is 12 residues. V was trimmed by 5 bases and J by 5 bases, leaving 8 bases between them. Generated by immunoSEQ multiplex PCR, the TCRdb table keeps only in-frame clones and is missing some. In the table there are approximately 2,000 clones, just under 85% of which are singletons. J is TRBJ2-3 and V is TRBV11-3, with D unresolved. The clonotype originates from a donor aged 40 or over with non-small cell lung cancer. Input material: primary lung tumor tissue. This CDR3 is CASSIEGDTQYF. The CDR3 DNA sequence: TGTGCCAGCAGCATCGAAGGAGATACGCAGTATTTT.